The 18 T cell receptor beta chains presented below share a single source sample, sequenced in a study of T cell clonotyping in hematopoietic cell transplantation. Here immunoSEQ multiplex PCR was the method, and the copy in TCRdb shows in-frame clones only, minus some. There are about 41,000 clones in the sample; 95% occur only once, and 0.75% to 1% lies in the top ten. Sequencing was carried out using peripheral blood mononuclear cells. The receptors come from a man aged 25 to 40 in good health. Some clones in this sample may be carry-over from other donors' samples.

The chain has TRBV6-5 and TRBJ1-2; 8 bases match TRBD1. The V segment lost 7 bases and the J segment 7 bases; nucleotides outside the gene matches: 11. The germline gives CDR1 MNHEY, CDR2 SVGAGI. This CDR3 is built from 14 residues. CDR3 sequence reads: CASTPMDREGGYTF. The CDR3 nucleotides read TGTGCCAGCACCCCCATGGACAGGGAGGGTGGCTACACCTTC.

V is TRBV7-3 and J is TRBJ2-1, with D possibly TRBD2 on 7 matching bases. The length of the CDR3 is 17 residues. V was pared by 5 bases and J by 0 bases, with 17 bases between. The germline gives CDR1 SGHTA, CDR2 FQGTGA. CDR3 sequence (DNA): TGTGCCAGCAGCCCTCAGAGGGGGGGAAGCTCCTACAATGAGCAGTTCTTC. Amino acids: CASSPQRGGSSYNEQFF. Full variable domain (rest looked up from reference TRBV7-3 and TRBJ2-1): GAGVSQTPSNKVTEKGKYVELRCDPISGHTALYWYRQSLGQGPEFLIYFQGTGAADDSGLPNDRFFAVRPEGSVSTLKIQRTERGDSAVYLCASSPQRGGSSYNEQFFGPGTRLTVL.

V and J are TRBV11-2 and TRBJ2-1; D gene uncertain. The CDR3 is 13 residues long. Germline V CDR1 and CDR2: SGHAT, FQNNGV. V was trimmed by 1 base and J by 8 bases, leaving 9 bases between them. The CDR3 region is CASSLAGKDEQFF. CDR3 coding DNA: TGTGCCAGCAGCTTAGCGGGTAAGGATGAGCAGTTCTTC.

The chain joins TRBV19 to TRBJ1-1; 7 bases are shared with TRBD1. The germline CDR1 and CDR2 sequences are LNHDA and SQIVND (reference sequence). The CDR3 runs 13 residues. The V gene end was trimmed by 5 bases and the J gene end by 3 bases; junction bases not matched to a gene: 3. The CDR3 nucleotides read TGTGCCAGTAGTCTTACAGGGGACACTGAAGCTTTCTTT. Encoded protein: CASSLTGDTEAFF.

The chain is built from TRBV30 and TRBJ2-7; D not certain. Trimming removed 2 bases from V and 5 bases from J, with 22 bases in between. The CDR3 runs to 16 residues. Germline V gene lookup returns CDR1 GTSNPN and CDR2 SVGIG (reference sequence). The CDR3 spells CAWSNPGPLTGNEQYF. In DNA, the CDR3 is TGTGCCTGGAGTAACCCCGGGCCCTTGACTGGGAACGAGCAGTACTTC. Using reference TRBV30 and TRBJ2-7 for the parts outside the CDR3, the full variable domain is SQTIHQWPATLVQPVGSPLSLECTVEGTSNPNLYWYRQAAGRGLQLLFYSVGIGQISSEVPQNLSASRPQDRQFILSSKKLLLSDSGFYLCAWSNPGPLTGNEQYFGPGTRLTVT.

The genes are TRBV5-6 and TRBJ1-3, with TRBD1 matching over 8 bases. V dropped 4 bases and J dropped 0; count of bases not matched to a gene: 6. The CDR3 extends over 16 amino acids. Germline CDR1 and CDR2: SGHDT and YYEEEE. The CDR3 DNA reads TGTGCCAGCAGCAGCGGGGACAGGCTCTCTGGAAACACCATATATTTT. Translating gives CASSSGDRLSGNTIYF.

This rearrangement joins TRBV29-1 to TRBJ2-2; D gene uncertain. Trimming took off 4 bases at V and 1 base at J, with 16 bases between the two ends. Germline assignment: CDR1 SQVTM and CDR2 ANQGSEA. The CDR3 runs to 16 residues. The CDR3 nucleotides read TGCAGCGTTGGCGATGGGGTCTCTAGGAACACCGGGGAGCTGTTTTTT. Encoded protein: CSVGDGVSRNTGELFF.

The J gene is TRBJ1-1, the V gene TRBV6-5, with TRBD1 as a possible D gene (5 bases). The CDR3 loop spans 14 amino acids. CDR1 is MNHEY, CDR2 SVGAGI, per germline. Trimming stripped 2 bases from V and 5 bases from J, with 12 bases between. The CDR3 loop reads CASSYGGFMTEAFF. The CDR3 nucleotides are TGTGCCAGCAGTTACGGGGGTTTTATGACTGAAGCTTTCTTT.

J is TRBJ1-2 and V is TRBV5-1, with 7 bases aligning to TRBD1. V was clipped by 0 bases and J by 6 bases; unmatched bases: 8. Per the germline V gene, CDR1 is SGHRS and CDR2 is YFSETQ. The CDR3 totals 15 residues. The CDR3 loop reads CASSLGDRVRNGYTF. CDR3 coding DNA: TGCGCCAGCAGCTTGGGTGACAGGGTGAGGAATGGCTACACCTTC.

The genes are TRBV6-1 and TRBJ2-5; 7 bases map to TRBD1. With 6 bases clipped from V and 4 bases from J, the junction kept 8 bases outside the gene matches. The CDR3 has 14 amino acids. Germline V gene lookup returns CDR1 MNHNS and CDR2 SASEGT. CDR3 sequence reads: CASSQGQASETQYF. Written as DNA, the CDR3 is TGTGCCAGCAGCCAAGGACAGGCCTCAGAGACCCAGTACTTC.

The CDR3, as DNA: TGTGCCAGCAGCTTAGAGGGATCCGAGTACGAGCAGTACTTC. The encoded protein is CASSLEGSEYEQYF. This chain uses TRBV11-3 with TRBJ2-7; D is unclear. The V gene's germline CDR1 is SGHNT and CDR2 YENEEA. With 0 bases removed from V and 4 bases from J, the gap between germline ends came to 10 bases. There are 14 residues in the CDR3.

The chain joins TRBV19 to TRBJ1-1; the D is unclear. V was shortened by 2 bases and J by 1 base, with 17 bases between the two germline ends. CDR1 is LNHDA and CDR2 is SQIVND in the germline V gene (reference sequence). The CDR3 consists of 17 residues. The CDR3 reads CASSILGWSKGNTEAFF. The DNA for the CDR3 is TGTGCCAGTAGTATATTAGGCTGGAGTAAGGGGAACACTGAAGCTTTCTTT. Drawing the rest from reference TRBV19 and TRBJ1-1, the complete variable domain is DGGITQSPKYLFRKEGQNVTLSCEQNLNHDAMYWYRQDPGQGLRLIYYSQIVNDFQKGDIAEGYSVSREKKESFPLTVTSAQKNPTAFYLCASSILGWSKGNTEAFFGQGTRLTVV.

V gene TRBV19 combines with J gene TRBJ2-1; possibly TRBD2 for D (6 bases). Germline CDR1 LNHDA, CDR2 SQIVND (reference sequence). The CDR3 has 16 residues. Trimming pared 8 bases from V and 2 bases from J, leaving 19 bases between. CDR3 bases: TGTGCCAGTTCCCCTACCTGGGGCGGGGCCTACAATGAGCAGTTCTTC. Translating it yields CASSPTWGGAYNEQFF.

The chain employs TRBV5-1 and TRBJ2-7; D not resolved. The length of the CDR3 is 15 residues. The germline V gene encodes CDR1 SGHRS and CDR2 YFSETQ. The V gene lost 0 bases and the J gene lost 2 bases, with 12 bases spanning the gap. The CDR3 DNA is TGCGCCAGCAGCTTGGGGGGTACCTCTCCCTACGAGCAGTACTTC. Its translation is CASSLGGTSPYEQYF.

The chain couples TRBV19 to TRBJ2-2; D tentatively fits TRBD1 or TRBD2 (6 bases each). Deletions cut 9 bases from V and 5 bases from J, with 25 bases between. CDR1 and CDR2 (germline): LNHDA, SQIVND (reference sequence). CDR3 length: 17 amino acids. CDR3 sequence reads: CASELFPGARETGELFF. As DNA, the CDR3 is TGTGCCAGCGAACTATTTCCGGGGGCCCGGGAGACCGGGGAGCTGTTTTTT.

The CDR3 sequence is CASSLEGRQVFTGELFF. CDR3 bases: TGCGCCAGCAGCTTGGAAGGGCGACAGGTTTTTACCGGGGAGCTGTTTTTT. The V call is TRBV5-1, the J call TRBJ2-2, with a weak D call TRBD1 (6 bases). The CDR3 covers 17 residues. Germline CDR1 and CDR2: SGHRS and YFSETQ. The V end lost 0 bases, the J end lost 5 bases, and 17 bases lay between the germline ends.

This chain uses TRBV9 with TRBJ2-7; D might be TRBD2 (7 bases). The CDR3 has 13 amino acids. The germline V and J ends were trimmed by 3 bases and 8 bases, with 15 bases remaining between them. Germline-derived CDR1 and CDR2 are SGDLS and YYNGEE. CDR3 bases: TGTGCCAGCAGCGCAGTGGGGGGGGCGAAGCAGTACTTC. It codes for CASSAVGGAKQYF.

This clone was seen a single time. V is TRBV9 and J is TRBJ2-2; no reliable D call. Between the trimmed V and J ends, which lost 4 bases and 7 bases, there was a span of 11 bases. CDR3 length: 13 amino acids. From germline, CDR1 is SGDLS and CDR2 YYNGEE. Here the CDR3 DNA reads TGTGCCAGCAGCCCGAGGTGGGGCGGGGAGCTGTTTTTT. Its translation: CASSPRWGGELFF. Full variable domain (missing parts from reference TRBV9 and TRBJ2-2): DSGVTQTPKHLITATGQRVTLRCSPRSGDLSVYWYQQSLDQGLQFLIQYYNGEERAKGNILERFSAQQFPDLHSELNLSSLELGDSALYFCASSPRWGGELFFGEGSRLTVL.